The 27 T cell receptor beta chains in this list originate from one sample, sequenced in a study of early T cells in non-severe SARS-CoV-2 infection (dated by TCRdb to the early 2020s). Libraries were constructed by 5' RACE. Sequencing was performed on a NextSeq 500. Using fastp trimming at Q25 and MiXCR clonotype assembly, TCRdb reanalyzed the public sequencing data and kept in-frame beta chains. Each entry is one CDR3 protein sequence, shown with its most common DNA and genes. The table for this sample lists approximately 56,000 distinct CDR3 sequences; roughly 10% of them were counted only once. Of the sample, over 5% falls within the top ten clones. The sample consisted of whole blood. The receptors were sampled from an adult who was a healthcare worker with PCR-confirmed SARS-CoV-2 infection or an uninfected control (not recorded which).

This clonotype came up many times. This sequence joins TRBV20-1 and TRBJ2-5, with 7 bases matching TRBD1. From germline, CDR1 is DFQATT and CDR2 SNEGSKA (reference sequence). This CDR3 has 15 amino acids. The CDR3 nucleotides read TGCAGCGCTCTTGGGGCCAGGGACAGTCAAGAGACCCAGTACTTC. Its protein is CSALGARDSQETQYF.

Remarks on this clonotype: One end of the junction is discordant with germline, which a read error may explain. The chain links TRBV29-1 to TRBJ2-4; TRBD2 matches at 14 bases. The CDR3 is 18 residues long. The V gene's germline CDR1 is SQVTM and CDR2 ANQGSEA. The CDR3 protein is CSVERGLAGDLAKNIQNF. The CDR3 coding sequence is TGCAGCGTTGAAAGGGGACTAGCGGGAGACCTAGCCAAAAACATTCAGAACTTC.

This clonotype was observed a handful of times. The chain uses TRBV20-1 and TRBJ2-1; no firm D call. Germline V gives CDR1 DFQATT, CDR2 SNEGSKA (reference sequence). With 6 bases removed from V and 9 bases from J, the gap between germline ends came to 15 bases. There are 12 residues in the CDR3. As DNA, the CDR3 is TGCAGTGCCGCTAAGGCCATCAGTGAGCAGTTCTTC. Its translation is CSAAKAISEQFF.

The V and J genes are TRBV20-1 and TRBJ1-1; the D is unclear. V was cut by 7 bases and J by 0 bases, with 6 bases left in between. Germline V lookup: CDR1 DFQATT, CDR2 SNEGSKA (reference sequence). This CDR3 region has 11 residues. CDR3 nucleotide sequence: TGCAGTGGGCAGCTGAACACTGAAGCTTTCTTT. It specifies CSGQLNTEAFF.

This clonotype was observed many times. The chain links TRBV12-3 or TRBV12-4 to TRBJ2-1; 13 nucleotides agree with TRBD2. V shed 6 bases, J shed 5 bases, and the junction held 4 bases outside the gene matches. CDR3 length equals 15 residues. CDR3 bases: TGTGCCAGCAGGCCCGGGACTAGCGGGAACAATGAGCAGTTCTTC. This encodes CASRPGTSGNNEQFF.

This clonotype was seen more than once but under ten times. V is TRBV5-5 and J is TRBJ2-1; TRBD2 matches at 7 bases. V shed 6 bases, J shed 3 bases, and the junction held 9 bases outside the gene matches. Germline V CDR1 and CDR2: SGHKS, YYEKEE (reference sequence). The CDR3 has 15 amino acids. CDR3 sequence: CASTLGASGYNEQFF. In DNA form, the CDR3 reads TGTGCCAGCACCTTAGGAGCTAGCGGCTACAATGAGCAGTTCTTC.

This clonotype came up many times. J is TRBJ2-7 and V is TRBV19; 7 bases align to TRBD1. Germline V lookup: CDR1 LNHDA, CDR2 SQIVND (reference sequence). The trim removed 3 bases at V and 0 bases at J, leaving 8 bases unmatched. The CDR3 is 16 amino acids. CDR3 sequence reads: CASSIKQGHLSYEQYF. The CDR3 DNA is TGTGCCAGTAGTATTAAACAGGGGCACCTCTCCTACGAGCAGTACTTC.

The genes are TRBV24-1 and TRBJ2-1; 9 nucleotides line up with TRBD2. The V gene's germline CDR1 is KGHDR and CDR2 SFDVKD. This CDR3 comprises 15 residues. After removal of 6 bases from V and 7 bases from J, the junction contained 9 bases not matched to a gene. CDR3 nucleotide sequence: TGTGCCACCAGTCAAACTAGCGGGTACGTGAATGAGCAGTTCTTC. Protein product: CATSQTSGYVNEQFF.

This clonotype was detected many times. The chain recombines TRBV3-1 with TRBJ1-5; TRBD1 agrees at 7 bases. J gave up 5 bases and V 4 bases, and 5 bases lay outside the gene matches. The CDR3 runs to 14 residues. Germline CDR1 LGHDT, CDR2 YNNKEL (reference sequence). Here the CDR3 reads CASSRAGGDQPQHF. Written as DNA, the CDR3 is TGTGCCAGCAGCCGGGCAGGGGGTGATCAGCCCCAGCATTTT.

This clonotype showed up many times. This chain uses TRBV7-2 with TRBJ2-3, with 7 bases identical to TRBD2. The length of the CDR3 is 16 residues. Germline V lookup: CDR1 SGHTA, CDR2 FQGNSA. Trimming at V came to 1 base and at J to 1 base, leaving 5 bases not matched to a gene. CDR3 sequence reads: CASSLGSSGGTDTQYF. CDR3 sequence (DNA): TGTGCCAGCAGCTTAGGGTCTAGCGGAGGCACAGATACGCAGTATTTT. The full variable domain, completed using reference TRBV7-2 and TRBJ2-3, is GAGVSQSPSNKVTEKGKDVELRCDPISGHTALYWYRQSLGQGLEFLIYFQGNSAPDKSGLPSDRFSAERTGGSVSTLTIQRTQQEDSAVYLCASSLGSSGGTDTQYFGPGTRLTVL.

This chain joins TRBV6-1 and TRBJ1-3; D is unclear. V was pared by 11 bases and J by 0 bases, with 11 bases between. CDR1 is MNHNS, CDR2 SASEGT, per germline. CDR3 length equals 13 residues. The CDR3 sequence is CAGRQASGNTIYF. The CDR3 bases are TGTGCCGGGCGGCAGGCCTCTGGAAACACCATATATTTT.

This clonotype occurred many times. The rearrangement joins TRBV18 to TRBJ2-5, with D possibly matching TRBD2 (6 bases). Trimming shortened V by 4 bases and J by 0 bases, and 12 bases separated the two germline ends. The CDR3 runs 15 residues. CDR1 KGHSH and CDR2 LQKENI come from the germline V gene. This CDR3 is CASSLSGLNQETQYF. CDR3 nucleotide sequence: TGTGCCAGCTCACTATCGGGACTCAACCAAGAGACCCAGTACTTC.

This clonotype was observed many times. J is TRBJ2-7 and V is TRBV24-1; D is ambiguous. Trimming stripped 2 bases from V and 5 bases from J, with 18 bases between. Germline V lookup: CDR1 KGHDR, CDR2 SFDVKD. The CDR3 sequence is 16 residues long. The CDR3 region has the DNA TGTGCCACCAGTGATTACCCTGTTCCGTTTTCGGACGAGCAGTACTTC. Encoded protein: CATSDYPVPFSDEQYF.

This clonotype turned up a few times. The chain is built from TRBV6-2 or TRBV6-3 and TRBJ1-1, with D perhaps matching TRBD1 (6 bases). Deletions cut 8 bases from V and 3 bases from J, with 16 bases between. Germline lookup yields CDR1 MNHEY and CDR2 SVGEGT. The CDR3 contains 14 residues. In DNA form, the CDR3 reads TGTGCCAGCCTCCAAAGGGGGGGGTACACTGAAGCTTTCTTT. Its protein is CASLQRGGYTEAFF.

About this clonotype itself: No conserved phenylalanine or tryptophan ends this CDR3, so it is likely a read error. The chain recombines TRBV6-6 with TRBJ2-3, with 9 bases fitting TRBD2. Looked up from germline, CDR1 is MNHNY and CDR2 is SVGAGI (reference sequence). This CDR3 contains 15 residues. V shed 7 bases, J shed 1 base, and the junction held 6 bases outside the gene matches. The CDR3 bases are TGTGCCAGCAACACGAAGCGGGAGGGCACAGATACGCAGTATTTA. As protein: CASNTKREGTDTQYL.

Only a few counts were recorded for this clonotype. This chain connects TRBV2 to TRBJ2-7, with 7 positions matching TRBD1. The V and J ends lost 1 base and 2 bases, in that order; junction bases with no gene match: 5. The CDR3 is 15 amino acids. Germline V CDR1 and CDR2: SNHLY, FYNNEI. The CDR3 DNA reads as TGTGCCAGCAGTGAAGTACGCCAGGGGGCCTACGAGCAGTACTTC. Translation gives CASSEVRQGAYEQYF.

A few counts support this clonotype. This chain connects TRBV6-2 or TRBV6-3 to TRBJ2-4; TRBD1 matches 7 bases. After removal of 0 bases from V and 4 bases from J, the junction contained 3 bases not matched to a gene. Germline CDR1 MNHEY, CDR2 SVGEGT. This CDR3 region has 15 residues. CDR3 amino acids: CASSYSNRGKNIQYF. The DNA for the CDR3 is TGTGCCAGCAGTTACTCGAACAGGGGAAAAAACATTCAGTACTTC.

There are a few counts of this clonotype. CDR3 sequence reads: CASSRALAGGEEQYF. Written as DNA, the CDR3 is TGTGCCAGCAGCCGAGCACTAGCGGGAGGGGAAGAGCAGTACTTC. The chain links TRBV7-9 to TRBJ2-7; 13 positions match TRBD2. The V segment lost 5 bases and the J segment 7 bases; nucleotides outside the gene matches: 8. Germline CDR1 is SEHNR and CDR2 is FQNEAQ (reference sequence). This CDR3 contains 15 residues.

In its sample, this clonotype was seen many times. This chain uses TRBV29-1 with TRBJ2-1; 8 nucleotides line up with TRBD2. The germline V gene has CDR1 SQVTM and CDR2 ANQGSEA. With V trimmed by 7 bases and J by 4 bases, 12 bases remained unmatched. The CDR3 spans 15 residues. CDR3: CSARGGREGYNEQFF. In nucleotides, the CDR3 is TGCAGCGCTCGAGGGGGACGGGAGGGTTACAATGAGCAGTTCTTC.

V and J are TRBV29-1 and TRBJ1-1; no firm D call. The ends were cut back, 3 bases at V and 1 base at J, with 12 bases in the middle. CDR3 length: 14 amino acids. Germline-derived CDR1 and CDR2 are SQVTM and ANQGSEA. The CDR3 nucleotides are TGCAGCGTTGAGGGTGTGCTTACGAACACTGAAGCTTTCTTT. This sequence encodes CSVEGVLTNTEAFF. The variable domain in full, completed from reference TRBV29-1 and TRBJ1-1, reads SAVISQKPSRDICQRGTSLTIQCQVDSQVTMMFWYRQQPGQSLTLIATANQGSEATYESGFVIDKFPISRPNLTFSTLTVSNMSPEDSSIYLCSVEGVLTNTEAFFGQGTRLTVV.

V gene TRBV29-1 combines with J gene TRBJ1-1, with D unclear. Germline V gene lookup returns CDR1 SQVTM and CDR2 ANQGSEA. The CDR3 is 14 amino acids. The V and J ends lost 4 bases and 1 base respectively, with 13 bases between them. CDR3 amino acids: CSVGRQLGNTEAFF. DNA of the CDR3: TGCAGCGTTGGCAGACAACTTGGGAACACTGAAGCTTTCTTT.

The V and J genes are TRBV28 and TRBJ2-5; D is undetermined. There are 13 residues in the CDR3. V lost 6 bases and J 6 bases, leaving 14 bases between the germline ends. Germline CDR1 reads MDHEN; CDR2 reads SYDVKM. CDR3 coding DNA: TGTGCCAGCAGCTTAGCATTCATACAGACCCAGTACTTC. Its protein product is CASSLAFIQTQYF. Based on the CDR3 plus reference TRBV28 and TRBJ2-5, the full variable domain is DVKVTQSSRYLVKRTGEKVFLECVQDMDHENMFWYRQDPGLGLRLIYFSYDVKMKEKGDIPEGYSVSREKKERFSLILESASTNQTSMYLCASSLAFIQTQYFGPGTRLLVL.

This chain connects TRBV29-1 to TRBJ1-4, with 7 bases lining up with TRBD1. Trimming removed 1 base from V and 5 bases from J; junction bases left unmatched: 7. The germline V gene encodes CDR1 SQVTM and CDR2 ANQGSEA. This CDR3 has 15 residues. The CDR3 here is CSVEARGTANEKLFF. CDR3 sequence (DNA): TGCAGCGTTGAAGCCCGGGGGACAGCGAATGAAAAACTGTTTTTT.

This clonotype showed up just a few times. This rearrangement joins TRBV3-1 to TRBJ1-1; 8 nucleotides match TRBD1. Losses at the gene ends were 6 bases for V and 6 bases for J; bases not matched to a gene: 9. This CDR3 is built from 14 residues. Germline V gene data show CDR1 as LGHDT and CDR2 as YNNKEL (reference sequence). CDR3 coding DNA: TGTGCCAGCAGAAACAGGGGGGGATCCCCTGAAGCTTTCTTT. It yields the protein CASRNRGGSPEAFF.

V usage is TRBV2 and J usage is TRBJ1-6; possible D gene TRBD1, 5 bases. Germline-derived CDR1 and CDR2 are SNHLY and FYNNEI. The V and J ends lost 8 bases and 13 bases respectively, with 18 bases between them. The CDR3 extends over 13 amino acids. The CDR3 is CASRGGANIPLHF. The CDR3 DNA is TGTGCCAGCCGGGGAGGGGCAAATATCCCCCTCCACTTT.

This clonotype has only a few counts. One end of the junction fails to match germline, which may point to a read error. The rearrangement joins TRBV20-1 to TRBJ2-1; the match to TRBD2 covers 9 bases. There are 12 residues in the CDR3. CDR1 and CDR2 (germline): DFQATT, SNEGSKA (reference sequence). The CDR3 DNA sequence: TGCAGTGCTACTTCGAGCGGGAGGACTTCTCTCTTC. Residues: CSATSSGRTSLF.

The gene calls are TRBV29-1 and TRBJ2-2; no reliable D call. Germline V gene sequence: CDR1 SQVTM, CDR2 ANQGSEA. CDR3 length: 13 residues. V was cut by 1 base and J by 6 bases, with 9 bases left in between. The chain's CDR3 is CSVEGGFAGELFF. The CDR3 region has the DNA TGCAGCGTTGAAGGGGGTTTCGCCGGGGAGCTGTTTTTT.